These 29 T cell receptor beta chains share one sample of origin, sequenced in a study of blood T cell repertoires in COVID-19. The table came from immunoSEQ multiplex PCR; TCRdb's copy has only in-frame clones and leaves some out. The repertoire holds 110,000 or so clones, with more than 65% as singletons. The sample taken for sequencing was peripheral blood. Receptor source: a man aged 50 to 59 with acute or convalescent COVID-19.

The chain uses TRBV4-1 and TRBJ1-3, with 9 bases identical to TRBD1. From germline, CDR1 is MGHRA and CDR2 YSYEKL. Trimming at V came to 4 bases and at J to 8 bases, leaving 6 bases not matched to a gene. The CDR3 has 14 amino acids. The CDR3 is CASSLGQGWDTIYF. Written as DNA, the CDR3 is TGCGCCAGCAGCCTCGGACAGGGGTGGGACACCATATATTTT.

The rearrangement uses TRBV3-1 (or the pseudogene TRBV3-2) and TRBJ1-4; possible D gene TRBD1, 5 bases. The germline CDR1 and CDR2 sequences are LGHDT and YNNKEL (reference sequence). V was clipped by 2 bases and J by 4 bases, with 11 bases between them. The CDR3 sequence is 15 residues long. The CDR3 DNA reads as TGTGCCAGCAGCCAATGGGGCAGAATTAATGAAAAACTGTTTTTT. Encoded protein: CASSQWGRINEKLFF.

Only one count was recorded for this clone. This sequence joins TRBV27 and TRBJ2-7, with D uncertain. The ends were cut back, 0 bases at V and 3 bases at J, with 12 bases in the middle. The germline CDR1 and CDR2 sequences are MNHEY and SMNVEV (reference sequence). CDR3 length: 15 amino acids. The CDR3 DNA reads TGTGCCAGCAGTTTATCCTACGCTAGAAGCTACGAGCAGTACGTC. Translation: CASSLSYARSYEQYV.

The rearrangement uses TRBV7-3 and TRBJ2-7; no clear D gene. Trimming took 1 base from V and 7 from J, leaving 14 bases between them. Germline values: CDR1 SGHTA, CDR2 FQGTGA. The CDR3 covers 14 residues. The CDR3 bases are TGTGCCAGCAGCTTAAGCCCGGCCGCGGCAGAGCAGTACTTC. Residues: CASSLSPAAAEQYF. Using reference TRBV7-3 and TRBJ2-7 for the parts outside the CDR3, the full variable domain is GAGVSQTPSNKVTEKGKYVELRCDPISGHTALYWYRQSLGQGPEFLIYFQGTGAADDSGLPNDRFFAVRPEGSVSTLKIQRTERGDSAVYLCASSLSPAAAEQYFGPGTRLTVT.

This sequence joins TRBV2 and TRBJ2-7; weak D call: TRBD1 (6 bases). V lost 5 bases, J lost 3 bases, and 11 bases lay in between. Germline CDR1 and CDR2: SNHLY and FYNNEI. This CDR3 spans 13 amino acids. This chain's CDR3 is CASSLQGSYEQYF. The CDR3 bases are TGTGCCAGCAGTCTACAGGGAAGCTACGAGCAGTACTTC.

The V call is TRBV11-3, the J call TRBJ1-6; D is perhaps TRBD1 (5 bases). Germline V gene sequence: CDR1 SGHNT, CDR2 YENEEA. This CDR3 has 16 residues. V was clipped by 7 bases and J by 0 bases, with 13 bases between them. The DNA of the CDR3 is TGTGCCAGCACCTGGACACCAACCTCCTATAATTCACCCCTCCACTTT. This translates into CASTWTPTSYNSPLHF.

The genes are TRBV14 and TRBJ2-5; D is possibly TRBD2 (6 bases). V dropped 4 bases and J dropped 0 bases, with 12 bases sitting between them. The germline V gene encodes CDR1 SGHDN and CDR2 FVKESK. CDR3 length: 15 residues. The CDR3 loop is CASSPSGGHQETQYF. The DNA of the CDR3 is TGTGCCAGCAGCCCGTCCGGGGGACACCAAGAGACCCAGTACTTC.

The CDR3 DNA follows: TGTGCCAGCAGAAGCGATGGGGGACATAACTATGGCTACACCTTC. Translated, it gives CASRSDGGHNYGYTF. The chain is built from TRBV6-5 and TRBJ1-2; D is possibly TRBD1 (6 bases). V was cut by 6 bases and J by 1 base, with 15 bases left in between. The CDR3 is 15 residues long. Germline V CDR1 and CDR2: MNHEY, SVGAGI.

This sequence joins TRBV11-2 and TRBJ1-3, with 8 bases matching TRBD1. This CDR3 region has 17 residues. The trim removed 5 bases at V and 0 bases at J, leaving 9 bases unmatched. CDR1 is SGHAT, CDR2 FQNNGV, per germline. The CDR3 coding sequence is TGTGCCAGCAGCCCTCGGGCAGGGGGCCCCTCTGGAAACACCATATATTTT. As protein: CASSPRAGGPSGNTIYF.

V gene TRBV7-3 combines with J gene TRBJ2-3; 16 nucleotides agree with TRBD2. Germline V lookup: CDR1 SGHTA, CDR2 FQGTGA. This CDR3 comprises 18 residues. With 4 bases clipped from V and 5 bases from J, the junction kept 9 bases outside the gene matches. The CDR3 loop reads CASSSGTSGGAWGDTQYF. The CDR3 coding sequence is TGTGCCAGCAGCTCCGGGACTAGCGGGGGGGCCTGGGGAGATACGCAGTATTTT.

The chain combines TRBV7-2 with TRBJ1-4, with D maybe TRBD1 (6 bases). CDR3 size: 17 residues. Germline loops: CDR1 SGHTA, CDR2 FQGNSA. Trimming shortened V by 3 bases and J by 0 bases, and 14 bases separated the two germline ends. The CDR3 nucleotides are TGTGCCAGCAGCTTGTATGGGGGCTCCGCAACTAATGAAAAACTGTTTTTT. Its translation: CASSLYGGSATNEKLFF.

This clone was seen a few times. V usage is TRBV3-1 (or the pseudogene TRBV3-2) and J usage is TRBJ1-1, with D possibly TRBD1 on 5 matching bases. Trimming pared 1 base from V and 6 bases from J, leaving 9 bases between. Germline assignment: CDR1 LGHDT and CDR2 YNNKEL (reference sequence). There are 13 residues in the CDR3. The CDR3 here is CASSQVEGPEAFF. DNA of the CDR3: TGTGCCAGCAGCCAAGTGGAGGGACCTGAAGCTTTCTTT.

The V and J genes are TRBV3-1 (or the pseudogene TRBV3-2) and TRBJ2-1; 10 positions agree with TRBD2. J gave up 7 bases and V 4 bases, and 13 bases lay outside the gene matches. The CDR3 has 17 residues. Germline lookup yields CDR1 LGHDT and CDR2 YNNKEL (reference sequence). CDR3 in DNA: TGTGCCAGCAGCCCTTTCTTTAGCGGGGGGATGGTAAATGAGCAGTTCTTC. It translates to CASSPFFSGGMVNEQFF.

The genes are TRBV19 and TRBJ1-5; 9 positions match TRBD1. V lost 5 bases and J lost 6; bases outside the gene matches: 11. The CDR3 runs to 16 residues. From germline, CDR1 is LNHDA and CDR2 SQIVND (reference sequence). The CDR3 coding sequence is TGTGCCAGTAGTTCAGCTACGACAGGGGGGCTTCAGCCCCAGCATTTT. Amino acids: CASSSATTGGLQPQHF.

The V and J genes are TRBV11-3 and TRBJ2-2, with 14 bases matching TRBD2. The CDR3 has 15 residues. The ends lost 6 bases at V and 9 bases at J; junction bases unmatched: 6. CDR1 and CDR2 (germline): SGHNT, YENEEA. The CDR3 bases are TGTGCCAGCAGTCAAGGACTAGCGGGGGGCCGGGAGCTGTTTTTT. Its protein product is CASSQGLAGGRELFF.

This chain joins TRBV12-3 or TRBV12-4 and TRBJ2-1, with unresolved D. Between the trimmed V and J ends, which lost 7 bases and 6 bases, there was a span of 10 bases. The CDR3 runs 12 residues. CDR3: CASNDWLNEQFF. The CDR3 DNA reads TGTGCCAGCAATGACTGGCTCAATGAGCAGTTCTTC.

The rearrangement links TRBV12-1 to TRBJ1-1. TRBV12-1 is classified as a pseudogene. The CDR3 has 15 amino acids. The CDR3, as DNA: TGTGCCAGCAGGTTCGGGGATACGGGGGACACTGAAGCTTTCTTT. Translated, it gives CASRFGDTGDTEAFF.

The chain joins TRBV24-1 to TRBJ2-2; 8 nucleotides agree with TRBD1. Germline V gives CDR1 KGHDR, CDR2 SFDVKD. The CDR3 runs to 17 residues. Germline trimming cut 4 bases from V and 0 bases from J; bases unmatched to any gene: 6. The CDR3 DNA reads as TGTGCCACCAGTGAGCACGGGACAGGAGCGAACACCGGGGAGCTGTTTTTT. It encodes CATSEHGTGANTGELFF.

This chain connects TRBV7-3 to TRBJ2-4; D may be TRBD1 (5 bases). V was cut by 5 bases and J by 5 bases, with 10 bases left in between. The length of the CDR3 is 13 residues. CDR1 is SGHTA and CDR2 is FQGTGA in the germline V gene. CDR3 in amino acids: CASSLTRENIQYF. CDR3 sequence (DNA): TGTGCCAGCAGCCTGACCAGGGAAAACATTCAGTACTTC.

This chain joins TRBV5-6 and TRBJ1-6; 10 bases align to TRBD1. Losses at the gene ends were 2 bases for V and 9 bases for J; bases not matched to a gene: 2. The length of the CDR3 is 14 residues. Germline CDR1 reads SGHDT; CDR2 reads YYEEEE. The CDR3 region is CASSFDRGPSPLHF. The CDR3 DNA sequence: TGTGCCAGCAGCTTTGACAGGGGGCCTTCACCCCTCCACTTT.

The genes are TRBV7-3 and TRBJ2-1; 7 nucleotides agree with TRBD1. There are 13 residues in the CDR3. Germline loops: CDR1 SGHTA, CDR2 FQGTGA. V gave up 5 bases and J gave up 8 bases; unmatched junction bases: 6. The chain's CDR3 is CASSLSGQHEQFF. Written as DNA, the CDR3 is TGTGCCAGCAGCCTATCGGGACAGCATGAGCAGTTCTTC. The full variable domain, with the rest looked up from reference TRBV7-3 and TRBJ2-1, is GAGVSQTPSNKVTEKGKYVELRCDPISGHTALYWYRQSLGQGPEFLIYFQGTGAADDSGLPNDRFFAVRPEGSVSTLKIQRTERGDSAVYLCASSLSGQHEQFFGPGTRLTVL.

The CDR3 loop reads CASSDRDKGVNTGELFF. In DNA, the CDR3 is TGTGCCAGCAGTGACCGAGACAAGGGGGTTAACACCGGGGAGCTGTTTTTT. This chain uses TRBV6-4 with TRBJ2-2; weak D call: TRBD1 (6 bases). Germline V gene data show CDR1 as MRHNA and CDR2 as SNTAGT. Trimming left V 2 bases short and J 2 bases short, with 15 bases between. The CDR3 is made up of 17 amino acids.

The genes are TRBV25-1 and TRBJ2-5; D may be TRBD2 (6 bases). Per germline, CDR1 MGHDK and CDR2 SYGVNS. This CDR3 is built from 15 residues. Trimming took 7 bases from V and 4 from J, leaving 19 bases between them. The CDR3: CASTTGVRRGETQYF. The CDR3 coding sequence is TGTGCCAGCACTACCGGGGTCAGGCGGGGAGAGACCCAGTACTTC.

This clone was detected once. This chain connects TRBV10-3 to TRBJ1-5; D is uncertain. CDR3 length equals 14 residues. Germline values: CDR1 ENHRY, CDR2 SYGVKD. Between the trimmed V and J ends, which lost 0 bases and 9 bases, there was a span of 12 bases. The CDR3 loop is CAISESRVRGPQHF. The DNA of the CDR3 is TGTGCCATCAGTGAGTCCCGGGTACGGGGGCCCCAGCATTTT.

This clone appeared once. The chain joins TRBV2 to TRBJ2-7; 8 bases fit TRBD1. The CDR3 is 13 amino acids. Germline V gene data show CDR1 as SNHLY and CDR2 as FYNNEI. Trimming at V came to 2 bases and at J to 9 bases, leaving 6 bases not matched to a gene. This CDR3 reads CASSERGQDVQYV. The CDR3 region has the DNA TGTGCCAGCAGTGAAAGGGGACAGGATGTGCAGTACGTC.

The rearrangement joins TRBV28 to TRBJ1-2; maybe TRBD1 (6 bases). The CDR3 loop spans 13 amino acids. V shed 7 bases and J shed 5 bases, with 14 bases lying between them. The germline V gene has CDR1 MDHEN and CDR2 SYDVKM. CDR3 coding DNA: TGTGCCAGCACCAGGGGTGGCGGGTATGGCTACACCTTC. Translation gives CASTRGGGYGYTF.

This sequence joins TRBV3-1 (or the pseudogene TRBV3-2) and TRBJ1-2, with a weak D call TRBD1 (6 bases). Germline CDR1 LGHDT, CDR2 YNNKEL (reference sequence). The V end lost 4 bases, the J end lost 5 bases, and 8 bases lay between the germline ends. The CDR3 sequence is 12 residues long. This chain's CDR3 is CASSLGQYGYTF. The CDR3 region has the DNA TGTGCCAGCAGCCTAGGACAGTATGGCTACACCTTC.

The V and J genes are TRBV9 and TRBJ1-2; TRBD1 agrees at 9 bases. V was clipped by 3 bases and J by 8 bases; unmatched bases: 5. CDR3 length: 13 residues. Germline V CDR1 and CDR2: SGDLS, YYNGEE. In DNA, the CDR3 is TGTGCCAGCAGCGGAAGACAGGGGGAAGGCTACACCTTC. Translation gives CASSGRQGEGYTF.

This clone was recorded only once. Other DNA sequences within the sample encode an identical CDR3. The J gene is TRBJ2-3, the V gene TRBV5-1; D unclear. The CDR3 has 13 residues. V gave up 1 base and J gave up 3 bases, with 6 bases separating them. Germline CDR1 SGHRS, CDR2 YFSETQ. The CDR3 sequence is CASSLIGTDTQYF. For the CDR3, the DNA is TGCGCCAGCAGCTTGATCGGGACAGATACGCAGTATTTT.